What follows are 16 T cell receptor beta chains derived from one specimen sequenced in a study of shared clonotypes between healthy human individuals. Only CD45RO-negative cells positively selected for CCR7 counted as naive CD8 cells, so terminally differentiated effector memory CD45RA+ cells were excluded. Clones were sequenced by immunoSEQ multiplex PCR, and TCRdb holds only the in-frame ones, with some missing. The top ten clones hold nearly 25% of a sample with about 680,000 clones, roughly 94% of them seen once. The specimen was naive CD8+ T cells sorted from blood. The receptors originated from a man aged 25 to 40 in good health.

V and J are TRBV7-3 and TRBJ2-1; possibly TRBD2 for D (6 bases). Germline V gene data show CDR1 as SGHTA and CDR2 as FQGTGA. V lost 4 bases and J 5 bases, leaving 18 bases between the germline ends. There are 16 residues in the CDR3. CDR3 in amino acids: CASSSTGAGRNNEQFF. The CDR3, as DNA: TGTGCCAGCAGCTCTACCGGGGCAGGGAGGAACAATGAGCAGTTCTTC.

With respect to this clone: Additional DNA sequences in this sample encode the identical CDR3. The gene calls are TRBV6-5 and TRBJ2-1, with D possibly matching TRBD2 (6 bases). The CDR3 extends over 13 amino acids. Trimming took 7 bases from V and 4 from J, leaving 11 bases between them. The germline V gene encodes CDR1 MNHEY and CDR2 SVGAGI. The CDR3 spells CASTTGGYNEQFF. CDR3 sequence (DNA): TGTGCCAGCACGACCGGGGGTTACAATGAGCAGTTCTTC.

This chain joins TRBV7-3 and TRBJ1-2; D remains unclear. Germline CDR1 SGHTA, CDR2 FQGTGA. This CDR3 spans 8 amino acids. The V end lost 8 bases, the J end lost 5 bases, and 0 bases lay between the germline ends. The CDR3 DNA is TGTGCCAGCTATGGCTACACCTTC. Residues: CASYGYTF.

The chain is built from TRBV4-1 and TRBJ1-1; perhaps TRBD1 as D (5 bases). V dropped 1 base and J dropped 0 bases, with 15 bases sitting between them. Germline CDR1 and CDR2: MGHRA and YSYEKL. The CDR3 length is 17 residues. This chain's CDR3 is CASSQGGAAALNTEAFF. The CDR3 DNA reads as TGCGCCAGCAGCCAAGGAGGGGCCGCAGCCTTGAACACTGAAGCTTTCTTT.

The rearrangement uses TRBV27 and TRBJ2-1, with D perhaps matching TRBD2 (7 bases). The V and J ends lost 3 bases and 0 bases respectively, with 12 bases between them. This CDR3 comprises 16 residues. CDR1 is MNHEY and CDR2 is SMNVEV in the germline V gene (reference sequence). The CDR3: CASSFLGGPSYNEQFF. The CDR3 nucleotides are TGTGCCAGCAGTTTCCTGGGGGGGCCCTCCTACAATGAGCAGTTCTTC.

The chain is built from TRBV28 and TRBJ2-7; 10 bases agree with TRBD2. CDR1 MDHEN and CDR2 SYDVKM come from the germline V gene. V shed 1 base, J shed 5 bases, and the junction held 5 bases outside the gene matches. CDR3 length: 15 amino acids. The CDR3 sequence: CASSLYSGRADEQYF. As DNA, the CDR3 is TGTGCCAGCAGTTTATACAGCGGGAGGGCCGACGAGCAGTACTTC.

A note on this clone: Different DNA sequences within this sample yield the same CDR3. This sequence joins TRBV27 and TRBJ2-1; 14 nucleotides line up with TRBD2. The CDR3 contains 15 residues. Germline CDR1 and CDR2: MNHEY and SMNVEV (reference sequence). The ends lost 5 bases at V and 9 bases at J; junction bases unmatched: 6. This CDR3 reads CASSPGTSGSGEQFF. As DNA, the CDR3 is TGTGCCAGCAGTCCTGGGACTAGCGGGAGTGGTGAGCAGTTCTTC.

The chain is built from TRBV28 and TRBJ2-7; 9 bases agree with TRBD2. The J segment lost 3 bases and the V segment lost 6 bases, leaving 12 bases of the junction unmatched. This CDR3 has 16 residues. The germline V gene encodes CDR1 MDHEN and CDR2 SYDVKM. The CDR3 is CASSPLAMREGYEQYF. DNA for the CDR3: TGTGCCAGCAGCCCTTTGGCGATGCGGGAGGGCTACGAGCAGTACTTC. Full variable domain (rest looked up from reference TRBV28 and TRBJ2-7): DVKVTQSSRYLVKRTGEKVFLECVQDMDHENMFWYRQDPGLGLRLIYFSYDVKMKEKGDIPEGYSVSREKKERFSLILESASTNQTSMYLCASSPLAMREGYEQYFGPGTRLTVT.

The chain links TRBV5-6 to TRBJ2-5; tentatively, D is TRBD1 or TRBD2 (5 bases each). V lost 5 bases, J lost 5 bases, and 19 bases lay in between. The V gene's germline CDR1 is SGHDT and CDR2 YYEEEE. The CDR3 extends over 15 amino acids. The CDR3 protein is CASRLSGAPGETQYF. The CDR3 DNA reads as TGTGCCAGCAGGTTATCCGGGGCGCCTGGGGAGACCCAGTACTTC. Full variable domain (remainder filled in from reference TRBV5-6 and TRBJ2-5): DAGVTQSPTHLIKTRGQQVTLRCSPKSGHDTVSWYQQALGQGPQFIFQYYEEEERQRGNFPDRFSGHQFPNYSSELNVNALLLGDSALYLCASRLSGAPGETQYFGPGTRLLVL.

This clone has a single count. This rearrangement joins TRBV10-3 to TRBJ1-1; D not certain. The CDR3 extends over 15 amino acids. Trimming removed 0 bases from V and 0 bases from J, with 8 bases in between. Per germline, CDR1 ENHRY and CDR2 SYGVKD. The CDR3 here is CAISESFNMNTEAFF. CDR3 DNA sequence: TGTGCCATCAGTGAGTCGTTCAACATGAACACTGAAGCTTTCTTT.

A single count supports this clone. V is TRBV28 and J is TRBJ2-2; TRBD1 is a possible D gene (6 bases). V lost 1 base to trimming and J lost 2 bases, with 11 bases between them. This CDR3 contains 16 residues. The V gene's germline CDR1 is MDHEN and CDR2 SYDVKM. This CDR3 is CASSLLWGLNTGELFF. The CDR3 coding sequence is TGTGCCAGCAGTTTATTGTGGGGGCTCAACACCGGGGAGCTGTTTTTT.

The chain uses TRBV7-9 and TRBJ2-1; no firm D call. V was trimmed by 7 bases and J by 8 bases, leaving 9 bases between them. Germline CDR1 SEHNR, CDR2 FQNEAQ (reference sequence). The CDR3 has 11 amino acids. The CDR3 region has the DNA TGTGCCAGCATTTCGAGATATGAGCAGTTCTTC. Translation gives CASISRYEQFF.

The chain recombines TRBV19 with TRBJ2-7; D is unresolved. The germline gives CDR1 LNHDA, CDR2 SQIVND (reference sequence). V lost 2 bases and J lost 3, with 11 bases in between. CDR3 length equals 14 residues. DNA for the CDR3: TGTGCCAGTAGTATAACGCTTCTTCGCTACGAGCAGTACTTC. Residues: CASSITLLRYEQYF.

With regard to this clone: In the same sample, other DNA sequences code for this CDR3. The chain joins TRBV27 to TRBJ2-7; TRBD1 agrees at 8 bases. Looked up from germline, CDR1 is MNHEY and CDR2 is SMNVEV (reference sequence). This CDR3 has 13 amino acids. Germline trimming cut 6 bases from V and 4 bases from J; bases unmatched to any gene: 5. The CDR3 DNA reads TGTGCCAGCAGCTTTAGACAGGGGTACGAGCAGTACTTC. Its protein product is CASSFRQGYEQYF.

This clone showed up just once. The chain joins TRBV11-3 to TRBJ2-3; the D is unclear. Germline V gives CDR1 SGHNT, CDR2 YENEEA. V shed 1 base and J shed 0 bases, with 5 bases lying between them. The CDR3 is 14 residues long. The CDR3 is CASSLGYSTDTQYF. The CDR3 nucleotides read TGTGCCAGCAGCTTAGGATATAGCACAGATACGCAGTATTTT.

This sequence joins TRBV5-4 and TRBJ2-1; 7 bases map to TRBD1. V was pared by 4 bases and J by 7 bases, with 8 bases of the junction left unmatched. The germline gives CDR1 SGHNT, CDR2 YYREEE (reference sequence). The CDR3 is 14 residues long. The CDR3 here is CASSLPDRANEQFF. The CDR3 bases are TGTGCCAGCAGCCTACCTGACAGGGCGAATGAGCAGTTCTTC.